The sequence of this TCR beta chain was determined in a study of OX40 agonist ivuxolimab in advanced cancers. Clones were read by immunoSEQ multiplex PCR, and TCRdb kept only the in-frame ones, dropping some. Here the sample spans 55,000 to 70,000 clones, roughly 81% being singletons. CDR1 and CDR2 from the germline V gene are MNHEY and SMNVEV (reference sequence). The CDR3 sequence is 12 residues long. V was trimmed by 6 bases and J by 7 bases, leaving 13 bases between them. This clone was seen a single time. The TCR comes from an adult with an advanced solid tumor such as melanoma, head and neck, liver or kidney cancer. The chain links TRBV27 to TRBJ2-7; weak D call: TRBD1 (6 bases). The specimen comprised CD4+ or CD8+ T cells sorted from blood, sampled in a trial of the OX40 agonist ivuxolimab. For the CDR3, the DNA is TGTGCCAGCAGGGGACAAGGATGGGAGCAGTACTTC. This translates into CASRGQGWEQYF.